These T cell receptor beta chains were read from a single sample in a study of T cells expressing NK-cell markers. From its re-call of the 5' RACE reads, TCRdb lists each CDR3 protein once, without DNA. In total, the table holds 150,000 to 160,000 distinct CDR3 sequences. Sequences were obtained from blood T cells: a sorted CD56 or NKG2C T cell subset, CD4+ or CD8+ T cells, or bulk PBMC T cells (not recorded which). These receptors all stem from a woman between 50 and 59 years old in good health. The CDR3 runs from the conserved cysteine through the conserved F or W.

j_call v_call cdr3_aa
TRBJ2-7 TRBV29-1 CSVPGLAGGYEQYF
TRBJ2-1 TRBV5-8 CASSPGASGSINEQFF
TRBJ2-3 TRBV6-5 CASSEQGLSTDTQYF
TRBJ2-1 TRBV29-1 CSVEGTDRGGYNEQFF
TRBJ2-7 TRBV4-1 CASSQGTYYEQYF
TRBJ2-1 TRBV4-1 CASSHASETSDNEQFF
TRBJ2-3 TRBV21-1 CASTSNRRGRTDTQYF
TRBJ2-3 TRBV12-2 CASRLPIQGAKVRGTDTQYF
TRBJ2-5 TRBV2 CASSRIAGRGGETQYF
TRBJ2-5 TRBV7-2 CASSLERSYGETQYF
TRBJ2-1 TRBV29-1 CSALGLAESSYNEQFF
TRBJ2-3 TRBV20-1 CSAATSGSLDTQYF
TRBJ2-3 TRBV12-3/TRBV12-4 CASSPSRTDTQYF
TRBJ2-3 TRBV20-1 CSARASATSTDTQYF
TRBJ2-1 TRBV11-2 CASSLGGEPYNEQFF
TRBJ2-2 TRBV10-1 CASAADSGDALSRTGELFF
TRBJ2-7 TRBV11-3 CASSHRGAYEQYF
TRBJ2-3 TRBV7-6 CASSLEGTDTQYF
TRBJ2-5 TRBV3-1 CASSPKGEPQETQYF
TRBJ2-2 TRBV7-9 CASSSPWGLAGADTGELFF
TRBJ1-1 TRBV11-3 CASSPWDGNTEAFF
TRBJ2-1 TRBV12-3/TRBV12-4 CASSLAIGTSGRWNEQFF
TRBJ2-3 TRBV9 CASRGTETSTDTQYF
TRBJ2-3 TRBV11-2 CASTIYGATDTQYF
TRBJ2-1 TRBV11-2 CASSLKRPGVLAGVGEQFF
TRBJ2-7 TRBV10-3 CAIKGGSSYEQYF
TRBJ2-1 TRBV4-1 CASSHTSANNEQFF
TRBJ2-7 TRBV5-1 CASSSDDVPLDEQYF
TRBJ2-1 TRBV24-1 CATSDVFDNEQFF
TRBJ2-7 TRBV4-1 CASSQAEGPYEQYF